The sequence of this T cell receptor beta chain was determined in a study of Graves' ophthalmopathy and Graves' hyperthyroidism. Background on the study: Ahead of any treatment, peripheral blood was obtained at the initial diagnosis. Study-level results: Most thyroid clonotypes expanded beyond 0.001 frequency were also found in blood.

CDR1 and CDR2 from the germline V gene are SQVTM and ANQGSEA. This CDR3 spans 12 amino acids. Lactation, pregnancy, uncontrolled infections and other autoimmune diseases were all grounds for excluding patients. Concerning this clonotype: The antigen is undetermined.

RNA transcripts were the template, and TCR beta CDR3 regions were amplified from them. HTBI primers were employed in first-round RT-PCR, then a second-round multiplex PCR followed. TCRdb recomputed calls from the multiplex PCR reads with MiXCR, one row per CDR3 protein. This table holds around 660,000 distinct CDR3 sequences, roughly two fifths found once. V usage is TRBV29-1 and J usage is TRBJ2-5, with a weak D call TRBD2 (6 bases). The J call may be wrong; the DNA end is better matched by TRBJ2-1. The source of this sequence is an adult man with Graves' ophthalmopathy. The sequencing sample was made of peripheral blood. CDR3 DNA sequence: TGCAGCCTCGGGGGAACCTACAATGAGCAGTTCTTC. Translating gives CSLGGTYNEQFF.